The entry below gives a single T cell receptor (beta chain) sequence along with its context. The CDR3 contains 12 residues. Trimming left V 5 bases short and J 6 bases short, with 11 bases between. Germline V gene sequence: CDR1 MNHEY, CDR2 SVGAGI. This entry comes from a study of blood T cell repertoires in COVID-19. Produced via immunoSEQ multiplex PCR; TCRdb's table is partial and in-frame only. The data show around 93,000 clones, around 90% seen once. The source material was peripheral blood. This TCR was recovered from a man older than 75 with acute or convalescent COVID-19. The chain links TRBV6-5 to TRBJ2-7; the D gene is possibly TRBD1 (5 bases). CDR3 DNA sequence: TGTGCCAGCAGTCGTCAGGGTAGCGAGCAGTACTTC. Its protein product is CASSRQGSEQYF.